This T cell receptor beta chain derives from a study of identical twins. Study-wide results and limits: Invariant MAIT and iNKT cells could partly confound zero-insertion analyses. Compared with models, monozygotic twins showed more out-of-frame TCR alpha sharing.

This clonotype was detected ten times or more. Antigen specificity is unknown. Template switching added a universal primer site, and cDNA bore unique molecular identifiers. TCRdb recomputed calls from the 5' RACE reads with MiXCR, one row per CDR3 protein. The sample consists of 250,000 to 350,000 distinct CDR3 sequences, nearly 9.5% of them appearing once. This CDR3 spans 14 amino acids. Germline values: CDR1 SEHNR, CDR2 FQNEAQ (reference sequence). The junction had 3 bases not matched to a gene; V was cut back by 5 bases and J by 0 bases. These records were also assigned to another study, of yellow fever vaccine responses in identical twins.

This chain uses TRBV7-9 with TRBJ1-1; 7 positions agree with TRBD1. The origin of this receptor is a woman younger than 30 in good health. Sample: CD8+ T cells sorted from blood. CDR3 in amino acids: CASSRDRVNTEAFF. The DNA for the CDR3 is TGTGCCAGCAGCCGAGACAGGGTGAACACTGAAGCTTTCTTT.